These T cell receptor beta chains were read from a single sample in a study of cytomegalovirus exposure and HLA in healthy donors. Profiling relied on immunoSEQ multiplex PCR, and the TCRdb table lists in-frame clones only, not all of them. The sample consists of about 98,000 clones, 87% of them appearing once. The sample taken for sequencing was PBMCs. All receptors derive from a woman aged 25-40 years in good health and CMV-seronegative. CDR3s include the opening cysteine and the closing phenylalanine or tryptophan. The D gene is left open where the match is weak. Size values are once, few and many counts, or a class for expanded clones, and some rows have none.

abundance,d_gene,v_gene,j_gene,CDR3nt,CDR3aa
NA,NA,TRBV14,TRBJ2-3,TGTGCCAGCAGCCAAGCTGGCACAGATACGCAGTATTTT,CASSQAGTDTQYF
NA,NA,TRBV4-2,TRBJ1-2,TGTGCCAGCAGCCAAGATCTAGGAGCCGGCGCTGGCTACACCTTC,CASSQDLGAGAGYTF
NA,NA,TRBV9,TRBJ2-1,TGTGCCAGCAGCGTAGCGGTCTTATCGGATGAGCAGTTCTTC,CASSVAVLSDEQFF
few,NA,TRBV28,TRBJ1-4,TGTGCCAGCAGTCCGACAAGGTTTCGATCTGAAAAACTGTTTTTT,CASSPTRFRSEKLFF
many,TRBD1,TRBV12-5,TRBJ1-2,TGTGCTAGTGGTTCTATCGGACAGGCATCTAACTATGGCTACACCTTC,CASGSIGQASNYGYTF
NA,TRBD2,TRBV7-6,TRBJ2-1,TGTGCCAGCAGCCCCGGGGGAGCGGGAGGGCTTGAGCAGTTCTTC,CASSPGGAGGLEQFF
NA,NA,TRBV5-1,TRBJ1-1,TGCGCCAGCAGCGACAGACTCAACACTGAAGCTTTCTTT,CASSDRLNTEAFF
NA,NA,TRBV7-3,TRBJ2-5,TGTGCCAGCAGCTTAACGGGCGGGGAGACCCAGTACTTC,CASSLTGGETQYF
NA,TRBD1,TRBV28,TRBJ2-2,TGTGCCAGCAGTGTTACCGGGACAGGTGACACCGGGGAGCTGTTTTTT,CASSVTGTGDTGELFF
many,TRBD2,TRBV2,TRBJ2-7,TGTGCCAGCAGCTTGACTAGCGGGAGCTACGAGCAGTACTTC,CASSLTSGSYEQYF
NA,TRBD2,TRBV29-1,TRBJ2-1,TGCAGCGTTGAAGGGACTAGCGTAAGTGAGCAGTTCTTC,CSVEGTSVSEQFF
NA,TRBD1,TRBV5-1,TRBJ2-2,TGCGCCAGCAGCCTGCTAGGACAGGACACCGGGGAGCTGTTTTTT,CASSLLGQDTGELFF
NA,TRBD1,TRBV7-2,TRBJ2-5,TGTGCCAGCAGCTCAAACAGGGGTAAAGAGACCCAGTACTTC,CASSSNRGKETQYF
NA,NA,TRBV6-6,TRBJ2-2,TGTGCCAGCGGAGTCGGCTACACCGGGGAGCTGTTTTTT,CASGVGYTGELFF
NA,TRBD1,TRBV4-1,TRBJ1-2,TGCGCCAGCAGCACCCGGACAGGGATGGACTATGGCTACACCTTC,CASSTRTGMDYGYTF
NA,TRBD2,TRBV5-4,TRBJ2-1,TGTGCCAGCAGCTGGATGACTAGCGGATACAATGAGCAGTTCTTC,CASSWMTSGYNEQFF
NA,TRBD1,TRBV29-1,TRBJ1-2,TGCAGCGTTGAAGGTACCGGGACAGGGGACGGCTACACCTTC,CSVEGTGTGDGYTF
NA,NA,TRBV4-3,TRBJ1-1,TGCGCCAGCAGCCAAGATTGGGCCCTAACTGAAGCTTTCTTT,CASSQDWALTEAFF
once,TRBD2,TRBV7-2,TRBJ2-5,TGTGCCAGCAGCTTAAGTAGCGGGATGGGGCTAGAGACCCAGTACTTC,CASSLSSGMGLETQYF
NA,TRBD2,TRBV10-1,TRBJ2-3,TGCGCCAGCAGTGGAACTAGCGGGGGCACAGATACGCAGTATTTT,CASSGTSGGTDTQYF
once,NA,TRBV7-9,TRBJ1-5,TGTGCCAGCAGCTTAGGAGCAAATCAGCCCCAGCATTTT,CASSLGANQPQHF
NA,NA,TRBV5-6,TRBJ1-2,TGTGCCAGCAGCACGGCAGAGGTCAGGGACTATGGCTACACCTTC,CASSTAEVRDYGYTF
NA,NA,TRBV6-5,TRBJ2-3,TGTGCCAGCAGTTACTTTGCGGCAGATACGCAGTATTTT,CASSYFAADTQYF
NA,TRBD1,TRBV6-5,TRBJ1-2,TGTGCCAGCAGCCGGACAGGGAATGGCTACACCTTC,CASSRTGNGYTF
NA,NA,TRBV6-5,TRBJ1-2,TGTGCCAGCAGTCCCGGACAGCTCTATGGCTACACCTTC,CASSPGQLYGYTF
NA,NA,TRBV7-9,TRBJ1-2,TGTGCCAGCAGCTTAGGGGGGCTCGGCTACACCTTC,CASSLGGLGYTF
NA,NA,TRBV5-1,TRBJ2-5,TGCGCCAGCAGCGCCCGAAAGACAGCCACAGAGACCCAGTACTTC,CASSARKTATETQYF
NA,TRBD1,TRBV7-3,TRBJ2-3,TGTGCCAGCAGCTTCCTTGGGACAGGGGGATGGACAGATACGCAGTATTTT,CASSFLGTGGWTDTQYF
NA,NA,TRBV10-3,TRBJ1-2,TGTGCCATCAGGGCAGGCCGCGACTATGGCTACACCTTC,CAIRAGRDYGYTF
NA,NA,TRBV25-1,TRBJ1-1,TGTGCCAGCAGTGCGGGACTGATCACTGAAGCTTTCTTT,CASSAGLITEAFF
NA,TRBD1,TRBV10-3,TRBJ2-7,TGTGCCATCTGGGACAGGGCCCTCGCCGAGCAGTACTTC,CAIWDRALAEQYF
NA,TRBD1,TRBV29-1,TRBJ2-2,TGCAGCGTGAAACTACCCGGGACAGAGTACACCGGGGAGCTGTTTTTT,CSVKLPGTEYTGELFF
NA,TRBD1,TRBV27,TRBJ2-1,TGTGCCAGCAGTTTTAAGACAGGGGGTGGGGATGAGCAGTTCTTC,CASSFKTGGGDEQFF
NA,NA,TRBV28,TRBJ2-3,TGTGCCAGCAGTTTCCCACAAGATACGCAGTATTTT,CASSFPQDTQYF
NA,TRBD2,TRBV5-1,TRBJ2-3,TGCGCCAGCAGGAGGGACACGGGACTAGCGGGAGTAGGAGATACGCAGTATTTT,CASRRDTGLAGVGDTQYF
NA,NA,TRBV6-6,TRBJ1-5,TGTGCCAGCTGCGCGAGGAGCAATCAGCCCCAGCATTTT,CASCARSNQPQHF
NA,TRBD1,TRBV5-1,TRBJ2-7,TGCGCCAGCAGCTGGGGGACAGAGGGCTTCTACGAGCAGTACTTC,CASSWGTEGFYEQYF
medium-sized,NA,TRBV6-1,TRBJ1-2,TGTGCCAGCAGTGCGTTTGGCTACACCTTC,CASSAFGYTF
NA,TRBD1,TRBV6-1,TRBJ2-5,TGTGCCAGCAGTGATCGGACAGGCTACCAAGAGACCCAGTACTTC,CASSDRTGYQETQYF
NA,TRBD2,TRBV28,TRBJ2-5,TGTGCCAGCAGCTCAGCGGGAGGGCCGGGGGAGACCCAGTACTTC,CASSSAGGPGETQYF
many,NA,TRBV7-6,TRBJ2-7,TGTGCCAGCAGCATCGGTCCTAACTACGAGCAGTACTTC,CASSIGPNYEQYF
few,TRBD2,TRBV5-4,TRBJ2-1,TGTGCCACCGGGGGGGCACGAGAGCAGTTCTTC,CATGGAREQFF
NA,TRBD2,TRBV15,TRBJ2-5,TGTGCCACCAGCAGAGACCTACTAGCGGGGACGGGAGAGACCCAGTACTTC,CATSRDLLAGTGETQYF
NA,TRBD1,TRBV5-5,TRBJ2-5,TGTGCCAGCAGCCCGGGACAGGGAGAGACCCAGTACTTC,CASSPGQGETQYF
NA,NA,TRBV6-5,TRBJ1-5,TGTGCCAGCAGTTATGGCAGGGCCTACAATCAGCCCCAGCATTTT,CASSYGRAYNQPQHF
NA,NA,TRBV5-1,TRBJ1-1,TGCGCCAGCAGCCTGCAGACAGGAAGTTACACTGAAGCTTTCTTT,CASSLQTGSYTEAFF
NA,TRBD1,TRBV29-1,TRBJ2-7,TGCAGCGGACAGGGGGCCTACGAGCAGTACTTC,CSGQGAYEQYF
NA,NA,TRBV2,TRBJ1-2,TGTGCCAGCAGTGAAGCCGGCTATGGCTACACCTTC,CASSEAGYGYTF
NA,TRBD2,TRBV2,TRBJ2-3,TGTGCCAGCAGCAAAGGGGTAGCGGGAGTAGGAGATACGCAGTATTTT,CASSKGVAGVGDTQYF
NA,NA,TRBV20-1,TRBJ2-5,TGCAGTGCAGGTTACGGGGAGACCCAGTACTTC,CSAGYGETQYF
NA,NA,TRBV29-1,TRBJ2-2,TGCAGCGTTGAAGGCTCGGTAAATGGCGGGGAGCTGTTTTTT,CSVEGSVNGGELFF
NA,NA,TRBV27,TRBJ1-2,TGTGCCAGCAGTCCACAGGGACGATATGGCTACACCTTC,CASSPQGRYGYTF
NA,NA,TRBV6-1,TRBJ1-2,TGTGCCAGCAGAAATCCTACGGGACTGAGCTATGGCTACACCTTC,CASRNPTGLSYGYTF
NA,TRBD2,TRBV7-2,TRBJ2-7,TGTGCCAGCAGCATTAGCGGGGGAATTACCTACGAGCAGTACTTC,CASSISGGITYEQYF
NA,NA,TRBV5-4,TRBJ2-3,TGTGCCAGCCGTCACTATCGGCGAAACACAGATACGCAGTATTTT,CASRHYRRNTDTQYF
few,NA,TRBV10-3,TRBJ1-5,TGTGCCATCAGTGAGCAGGGACTGGGGGGCAATCAGCCCCAGCATTTT,CAISEQGLGGNQPQHF
few,NA,TRBV2,TRBJ1-5,TGTGCCAGCAGTGCTGGGAGGATCGGCAATCAGCCCCAGCATTTT,CASSAGRIGNQPQHF
NA,TRBD2,TRBV7-2,TRBJ2-7,TGTGCCAGCAAACAGCGGGAGGGCCCAAGTTCCTACGAGCAGTACTTC,CASKQREGPSSYEQYF
NA,TRBD2,TRBV7-2,TRBJ2-7,TGTGCCAGCAGCTTCCTAGCGGGAGGGGCCGTCTACGAGCAGTACTTC,CASSFLAGGAVYEQYF
NA,TRBD1,TRBV11-3,TRBJ2-2,TGTGCCAGCAGTTCGGCCGGGACAGGGGGGAACACCGGGGAGCTGTTTTTT,CASSSAGTGGNTGELFF